This is a list of T cell receptor beta chains from one sample in a study of blood T cell repertoires in COVID-19. The table came from immunoSEQ multiplex PCR; TCRdb's copy has only in-frame clones and leaves some out. The sample has about 670,000 clones; 85% to 90% are singletons. Sequencing was performed on peripheral blood. The receptors shown here come from a woman between 18 and 29 years old with acute or convalescent COVID-19. Both conserved end residues are part of each CDR3. Fields, in order: clone size, J gene, V gene, D gene, CDR3 protein, CDR3 DNA. D genes are given only for firm matches. A row's size may be missing; if present it is once, few, many or a size class.

>-|TRBJ2-7|TRBV27|TRBD2
CASSLAGDSYEQYF
TGTGCCAGCAGTTTAGCGGGGGACTCCTACGAGCAGTACTTC
>-|TRBJ2-6|TRBV7-9|TRBD1
CASSVRDRETGANVLTF
TGTGCCAGCAGCGTCCGGGACAGGGAAACTGGGGCCAACGTCCTGACTTTC
>-|TRBJ2-7|TRBV9|-
CASSASGALSYEQYF
TGTGCCAGCAGCGCTTCAGGGGCCCTCTCCTACGAGCAGTACTTC
>-|TRBJ1-1|TRBV6-5|-
CASSPQGGKNTEAFF
TGTGCCAGCAGTCCCCAGGGAGGGAAGAACACTGAAGCTTTCTTT
>-|TRBJ1-4|TRBV4-1|-
CASSPGHDPATNEKLFF
TGCGCCAGCAGCCCGGGACACGACCCCGCAACTAATGAAAAACTGTTTTTT
>-|TRBJ2-1|TRBV5-1|TRBD1
CASSLPGTGTHNEQFF
TGCGCCAGCAGCTTACCGGGGACAGGGACTCACAATGAGCAGTTCTTC
>-|TRBJ1-5|TRBV30|-
CAWSVAGGGQPQHF
TGTGCCTGGAGTGTGGCGGGGGGGGGTCAGCCCCAGCATTTT
>-|TRBJ2-7|TRBV11-2|-
CASSLQEGGREQYF
TGTGCCAGCAGCTTACAGGAGGGAGGCAGGGAGCAGTACTTC
>-|TRBJ1-1|TRBV28|-
CASSERQAPNTEAFF
TGTGCCAGCAGTGAAAGACAGGCGCCGAACACTGAAGCTTTCTTT
>-|TRBJ2-7|TRBV7-9|TRBD1
CASSLETGRAGGSYEQYF
TGTGCCAGCAGCTTAGAAACGGGGCGGGCAGGGGGATCCTACGAGCAGTACTTC
>-|TRBJ1-5|TRBV15|TRBD1
CATSRRRQGAGNQPQHF
TGTGCCACCAGCAGGAGAAGACAGGGGGCGGGCAATCAGCCCCAGCATTTT
>-|TRBJ1-1|TRBV2|-
CASSVRGITEAFF
TGTGCCAGCAGTGTTAGGGGGATAACTGAAGCTTTCTTT
>-|TRBJ1-5|TRBV19|-
CASSITGISNQPQHF
TGTGCCAGTAGTATCACAGGTATTAGCAATCAGCCCCAGCATTTT
>-|TRBJ2-1|TRBV5-4|TRBD2
CASSFGLAGGSSYNEQFF
TGTGCCAGCAGCTTCGGACTAGCGGGGGGTAGCTCCTACAATGAGCAGTTCTTC
>-|TRBJ2-3|TRBV4-2|TRBD2
CASSQDKAGGPDTQYF
TGTGCCAGCAGCCAAGATAAGGCGGGGGGGCCAGATACGCAGTATTTT
>-|TRBJ2-5|TRBV7-3|TRBD1
CASSLGQGREETQYF
TGTGCCAGCAGCTTAGGACAGGGAAGGGAAGAGACCCAGTACTTC
>-|TRBJ1-5|TRBV29-1|-
CSVAGFNQPQHF
TGCAGCGTGGCGGGGTTCAATCAGCCCCAGCATTTT
>few|TRBJ2-7|TRBV19|-
CASSIDEGTGSYEQYF
TGTGCCAGTAGTATAGATGAAGGTACGGGATCGTACGAGCAGTACTTC
>-|TRBJ2-3|TRBV9|TRBD2
CASTPGPLAGAAQYF
TGTGCCAGCACCCCCGGCCCCCTAGCGGGGGCTGCGCAGTATTTT
>once|TRBJ1-1|TRBV7-9|TRBD1
CASSPGQGETEAFF
TGTGCCAGCAGCCCGGGACAGGGGGAGACTGAAGCTTTCTTT
>-|TRBJ1-3|TRBV6-2/TRBV6-3|TRBD1
CASSVTGGSGNTIYF
TGTGCCAGCAGTGTCACAGGGGGTTCTGGAAACACCATATATTTT
>-|TRBJ1-1|TRBV10-1|TRBD1
CASSGTGLVTTEAFF
TGCGCCAGCAGTGGGACAGGGCTCGTGACCACTGAAGCTTTCTTT
>-|TRBJ1-2|TRBV27|TRBD1
CASSLFPGQTYGYTF
TGTGCCAGCAGTCTGTTCCCGGGACAGACCTATGGCTACACCTTC
>-|TRBJ2-3|TRBV28|-
CASSFVSTDTQYF
TGTGCCAGCAGTTTCGTCAGCACAGATACGCAGTATTTT
>-|TRBJ1-3|TRBV4-1|-
CASSFQGNTIYF
TGCGCCAGCAGCTTCCAAGGAAACACCATATATTTT
>-|TRBJ1-1|TRBV5-4|-
CASREDQGYPTEAFF
TGTGCCAGCAGAGAGGATCAGGGCTACCCCACTGAAGCTTTCTTT
>-|TRBJ2-1|TRBV3-1/TRBV3-2|-
CASSQAATVYNEQFF
TGTGCCAGCAGCCAAGCTGCGACAGTCTACAATGAGCAGTTCTTC
>-|TRBJ1-2|TRBV7-8|-
CASSLELAGGGYTF
TGTGCCAGCAGCTTAGAATTGGCGGGCGGCGGCTACACCTTC
>once|TRBJ1-1|TRBV7-9|TRBD1
CASSLFGTGASTEAFF
TGTGCCAGCAGCTTATTCGGGACAGGGGCAAGCACTGAAGCTTTCTTT
>-|TRBJ1-1|TRBV6-2/TRBV6-3|-
CASSETGINGAFF
TGTGCCAGCAGTGAGACAGGCATTAATGGAGCTTTCTTT
>-|TRBJ1-6|TRBV30|TRBD1
CAWTRQGSYNSPLHF
TGTGCCTGGACCCGACAGGGGTCCTATAATTCACCCCTCCACTTT
>-|TRBJ2-7|TRBV11-2|-
CASSLIGDEQYF
TGTGCCAGCAGCTTGATAGGGGACGAGCAGTACTTC
>-|TRBJ2-2|TRBV5-1|TRBD1
CASRGGRTGELFF
TGCGCCAGCAGAGGGGGCCGCACCGGGGAGCTGTTTTTT
>-|TRBJ2-1|TRBV14|-
CASSQDFRTVYNEQFF
TGTGCCAGCAGCCAAGATTTCCGGACAGTCTACAATGAGCAGTTCTTC
>-|TRBJ1-1|TRBV5-5|-
CASSPNYEAFF
TGTGCCAGCAGCCCAAACTATGAAGCTTTCTTT
>-|TRBJ2-2|TRBV7-7|TRBD1
CASSLAQGAGGELFF
TGTGCCAGCAGCCTGGCACAGGGGGCCGGCGGGGAGCTGTTTTTT
>-|TRBJ1-1|TRBV5-8|-
CASSLGWGPLNTEAFF
TGTGCCAGCAGCTTGGGATGGGGGCCTTTGAACACTGAAGCTTTCTTT
>few|TRBJ1-2|TRBV4-3|TRBD1
CASSPRDRLNYGYTF
TGCGCCAGCAGCCCCCGGGACAGGCTTAACTATGGCTACACCTTC
>-|TRBJ2-7|TRBV27|TRBD1
CASSHLTQTGKKSYEQYF
TGTGCCAGCAGCCACCTTACTCAGACAGGGAAGAAGAGCTACGAGCAGTACTTC
>once|TRBJ1-1|TRBV3-1/TRBV3-2|-
CASSQARSHRNTEAFF
TGTGCCAGCAGCCAAGCGAGGTCGCATAGGAACACTGAAGCTTTCTTT
>-|TRBJ1-6|TRBV19|-
CASQRGGNSPLHF
TGTGCCAGTCAGCGGGGCGGTAATTCACCCCTCCACTTT
>-|TRBJ2-7|TRBV5-5|-
CASSLRSGASYEQYF
TGTGCCAGCAGCTTGCGTTCAGGGGCTTCCTACGAGCAGTACTTC
>-|TRBJ2-2|TRBV3-1/TRBV3-2|-
CASRPLATTGELFF
TGTGCCAGCAGACCGCTAGCAACCACCGGGGAGCTGTTTTTT